This TCR beta chain appears in the sequencing data of a study of shared clonotypes between healthy human individuals (dated by TCRdb to 2018 to 2020). For the wider study: Three men and two women, aged 18 to 49 years, made up the cohort. For each donor, CD4 naive and CD4 memory were each given three plates, CD8 naive was given two plates, and CD8 memory was given one plate. The study deeply sequenced blood TCR repertoires of 5 or 6 healthy adults to estimate repertoire size and the extent of clonotype sharing between individuals. Different laboratories and diverse techniques were used to prepare libraries and sequence TCR repertoires, to increase sequencing depth and limit assay-specific biases. Between about 0.85 and 10 billion PBMCs per donor were obtained by leukapheresis.

About this clone: The antigen it binds to is not known. The record has no base qualities; no much larger clone is one base away.

The donors were healthy, HIV-negative adults who had no recently reported acute infections or vaccinations. Every donor was a Caucasian adult residing in Nashville, Tennessee, USA. CD4+ T cells were enriched by magnetic negative selection, after which naive cells were positively selected on CD45RA and the negative fraction was taken as the memory subset. After blood collection by leukapheresis, PBMCs were isolated using Ficoll-Histopaque density gradient centrifugation and then cryopreserved in the vapor phase of liquid nitrogen. Purity and quantity of every magnetically sorted T cell population were checked by analytical flow cytometry. From each sorted fraction, genomic DNA was isolated and quantified by UV absorbance on a Nanodrop 2000c. Broader findings and caveats from the paper: Compared with non-shared clonotypes, the clonotypes found in all four sorted-subset donors had higher generation probabilities. Because the study included only a small number of donors, the genetic and exposure-history diversity represented was limited. Estimated clonotype richness was generally larger for naive than for memory subsets. Pairwise subsampling led to the expectation that sequencing depth would affect the degree of clonotype sharing among donors. Only blood was sampled, and tissue TCR repertoires likely differ from those in blood. Even with the large sequencing depth, rarefaction of the sorted-subset datasets indicated that sequencing was incomplete. Sharing across several donors was observed for 4.5% to 6.5% of naive CD4, 3.5% of naive CD8, 2.3% of memory CD4, and roughly 0.4% of memory CD8 clonotypes.

Using the deep immunoSEQ assay, multiplex PCR amplified TCR CDR3 regions from genomic DNA. Genomic DNA extracted from each cell subset was distributed evenly over all wells of several immunoSEQ 96-well plates, and each plate served as one replicate. Each replicate PCR for sorted subsets received about 180 ng genomic DNA, equal to about 30,000 T cell genomes. The purified libraries were quantified using a Qubit 3.0 fluorometer, sized with a Bioanalyzer 2100, and then quantified again using the KAPA Library Quantification kit. Each immunoSEQ 96-well plate was sequenced on its own single-read 150-cycle Illumina NextSeq 550 flow cell. Concerning the study's data processing: The immunoSEQ output contained only junctional sequences without quality scores, so filtering could not match that applied to full-length reads. Sequences were annotated with PyIR, a Python wrapper for IgBLAST v1.9, and V/J genes and CDR3 were assigned using IMGT germline references. Reads were filtered out if the reads had weak V/J assignments (E-value above 1e-6), no CDR3, stop codons, out-of-frame junctions, or ambiguous translated residues. V3J clonotypes were defined as sequences sharing an identical inferred V gene, J gene, and CDR3 amino acid sequence. To compute the percentage overlap between repertoires, the number of shared unique clonotypes was divided by the size of the smaller repertoire. Three approaches were used to assess repertoire richness: RTK rarefaction, the Chao1 estimator, and Recon v2.1 estimates of unobserved clonotypes. OLGA was used to compute generation probabilities for all TCRbeta clonotypes that the gDNA method yielded from four donors. The table comes from immuneACCESS by way of TCRdb, which keeps in-frame sequences with V and J called. Part of the clones is missing from these tables; in studies checked, under half for an unresolved V gene and the rest for unknown reasons. V and J calls and clone size are those listed in that table; D and trimming were worked out from the DNA. Here the sample has approximately 2.3 million clones; about 92% occur a single time. The top ten constitute approximately 0.4% of the sample.

The CDR3 runs 18 amino acids, cysteine and phenylalanine included. Of the read, only the CDR3 DNA is kept; its 54 bases are in frame from base 1. Deletion took 0 bases off V and 1 base off J, with a span of 16 bases between the germline ends. The germline V gene sets CDR1 to MDHEN and CDR2 to SYDVKM. The sample was naive CD4+ T cells from PBMCs. The sample's cell subset or site label, in plain terms: CD45RA+ positively selected. This chain joins TRBV28 to TRBJ2-4, with the D assignment possibly TRBD1 or TRBD2, given 6 matching bases for each. The sequence was obtained from a man younger than 35 in good health. Some clones in this sample may be carry-over from other donors' samples. In nucleotides, the sequence is TGTGCCAGCAGTTTATGGCCCCGACGGGGGCGGGCCAAAAACATTCAGTACTTC. This codes for CASSLWPRRGRAKNIQYF.